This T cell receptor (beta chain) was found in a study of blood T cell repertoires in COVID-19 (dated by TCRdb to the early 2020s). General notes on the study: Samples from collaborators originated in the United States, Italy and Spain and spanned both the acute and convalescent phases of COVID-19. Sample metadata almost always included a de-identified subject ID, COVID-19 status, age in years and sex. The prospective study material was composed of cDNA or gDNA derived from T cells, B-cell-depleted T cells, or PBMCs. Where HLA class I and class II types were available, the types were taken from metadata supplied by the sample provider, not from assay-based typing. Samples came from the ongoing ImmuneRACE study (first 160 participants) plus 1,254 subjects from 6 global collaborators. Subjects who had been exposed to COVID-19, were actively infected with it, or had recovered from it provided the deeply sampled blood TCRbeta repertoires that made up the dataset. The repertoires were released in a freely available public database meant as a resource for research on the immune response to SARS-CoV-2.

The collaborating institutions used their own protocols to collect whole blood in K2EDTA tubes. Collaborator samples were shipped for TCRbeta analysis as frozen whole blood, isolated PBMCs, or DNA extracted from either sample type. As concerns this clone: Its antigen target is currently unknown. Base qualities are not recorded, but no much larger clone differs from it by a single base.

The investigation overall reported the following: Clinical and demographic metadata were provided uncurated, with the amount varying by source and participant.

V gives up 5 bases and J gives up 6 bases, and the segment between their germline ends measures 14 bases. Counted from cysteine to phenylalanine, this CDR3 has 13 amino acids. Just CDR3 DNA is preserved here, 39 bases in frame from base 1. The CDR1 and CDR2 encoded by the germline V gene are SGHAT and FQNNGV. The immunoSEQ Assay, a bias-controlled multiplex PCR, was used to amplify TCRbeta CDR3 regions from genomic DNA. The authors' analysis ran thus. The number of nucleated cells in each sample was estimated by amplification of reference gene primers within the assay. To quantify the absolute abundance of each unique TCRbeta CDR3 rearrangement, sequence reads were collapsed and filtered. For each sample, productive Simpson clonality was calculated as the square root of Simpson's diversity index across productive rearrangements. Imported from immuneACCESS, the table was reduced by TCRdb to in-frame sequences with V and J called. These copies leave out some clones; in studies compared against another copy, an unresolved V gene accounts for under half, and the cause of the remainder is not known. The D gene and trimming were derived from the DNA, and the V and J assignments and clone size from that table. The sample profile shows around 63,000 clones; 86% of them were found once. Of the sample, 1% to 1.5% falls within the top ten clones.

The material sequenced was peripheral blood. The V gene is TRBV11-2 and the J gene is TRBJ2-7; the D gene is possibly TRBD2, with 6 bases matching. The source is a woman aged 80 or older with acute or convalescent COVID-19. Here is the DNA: TGTGCCAGCAGCCTGAGGGAGGCCGGCGAGCAGTACTTC. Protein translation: CASSLREAGEQYF. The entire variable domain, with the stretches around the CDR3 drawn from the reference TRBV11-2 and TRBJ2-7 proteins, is EAGVAQSPRYKIIEKRQSVAFWCNPISGHATLYWYQQILGQGPKLLIQFQNNGVVDDSQLPKDRFSAERLKGVDSTLKIQPAKLEDSAVYLCASSLREAGEQYFGPGTRLTVT.